This T cell receptor beta chain comes out of a study of T cells in Graves' hyperthyroidism and ophthalmopathy. For the study at large: Peripheral blood was secured at the point of initial diagnosis, before any treatment.

RNA transcripts gave rise to amplified TCR beta CDR3 regions. When the TCR CDR3 underwent first-round RT-PCR, the HTBI primer set was used. TCRdb re-analysed the multiplex PCR reads in MiXCR, keeping a single row per CDR3 protein. The sample holds around 690,000 distinct CDR3 sequences, 17% seen once. When ophthalmopathy did not progress within 18 months, Graves' hyperthyroidism was considered stable. Patients having uncontrolled infection, another autoimmune disease, pregnancy or lactation were not included. Using around 10 ml of fresh peripheral blood, PBMCs were prepared. Of note for this clonotype: A read error may be the cause here, since a much bigger clone is one base away.

Germline V gives CDR1 MNHNS, CDR2 SASEGT. The CDR3 covers 16 residues. The sample consisted of blood. The sequence was obtained from a man aged 45-65 years with Graves' hyperthyroidism. The rearrangement uses TRBV6-1 and TRBJ1-1; no clear D gene. The CDR3 here is CASSEYPGDLNTDAFF. The CDR3 nucleotides are TGTGCCAGCAGTGAATACCCAGGTGATTTGAACACTGATGCTTTCTTT.